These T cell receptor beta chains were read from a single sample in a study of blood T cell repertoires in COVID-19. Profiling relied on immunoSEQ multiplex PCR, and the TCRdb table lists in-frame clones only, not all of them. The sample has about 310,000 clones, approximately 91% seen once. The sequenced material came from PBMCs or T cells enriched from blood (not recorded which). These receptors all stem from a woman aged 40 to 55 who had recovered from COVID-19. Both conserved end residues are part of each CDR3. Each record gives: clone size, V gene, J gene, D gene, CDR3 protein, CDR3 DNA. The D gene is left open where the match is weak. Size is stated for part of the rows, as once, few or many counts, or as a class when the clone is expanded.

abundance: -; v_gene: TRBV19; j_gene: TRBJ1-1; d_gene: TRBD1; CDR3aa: CASSISTGGVSNTEAFF; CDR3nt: TGTGCCAGTAGTATCTCAACAGGGGGCGTTAGTAACACTGAAGCTTTCTTT
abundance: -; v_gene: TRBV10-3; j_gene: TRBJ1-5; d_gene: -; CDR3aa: CAISSEVRQPQHF; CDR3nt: TGTGCCATCAGCTCCGAGGTGAGGCAGCCCCAGCATTTT
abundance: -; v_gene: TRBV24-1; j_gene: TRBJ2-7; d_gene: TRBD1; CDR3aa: CATSEPGTGGRDEQYF; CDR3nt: TGTGCCACCAGTGAACCCGGGACAGGGGGAAGAGACGAGCAGTACTTC
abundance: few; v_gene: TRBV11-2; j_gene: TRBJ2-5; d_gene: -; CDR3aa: CASSQGGETQYF; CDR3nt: TGTGCCAGCAGCCAAGGGGGAGAGACCCAGTACTTC
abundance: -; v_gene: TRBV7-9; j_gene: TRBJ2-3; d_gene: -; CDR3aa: CASSLVRYTGTPSTDTQYF; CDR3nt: TGTGCCAGCAGCTTAGTTCGGTATACAGGGACACCTAGCACAGATACGCAGTATTTT
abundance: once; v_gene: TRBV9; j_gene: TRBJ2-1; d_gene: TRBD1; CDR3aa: CASSMGQNNEQFF; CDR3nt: TGTGCCAGCAGCATGGGACAGAACAATGAGCAGTTCTTC
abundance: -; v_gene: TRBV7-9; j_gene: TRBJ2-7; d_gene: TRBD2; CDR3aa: CASSSPGTSGRAERYEQYF; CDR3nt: TGTGCCAGCAGCTCCCCCGGAACTAGCGGGAGGGCCGAGAGGTACGAGCAGTACTTC
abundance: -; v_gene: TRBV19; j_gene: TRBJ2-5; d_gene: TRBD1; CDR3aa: CASSIQGAWETQYF; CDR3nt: TGTGCCAGTAGTATACAGGGGGCGTGGGAGACCCAGTACTTC
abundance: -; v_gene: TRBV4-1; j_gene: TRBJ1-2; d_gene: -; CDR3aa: CASSRVRGNYGYTF; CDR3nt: TGCGCCAGCAGCCGTGTACGAGGGAACTATGGCTACACCTTC
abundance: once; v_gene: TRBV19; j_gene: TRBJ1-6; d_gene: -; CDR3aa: CASSMAGQPPLHF; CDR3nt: TGTGCCAGTAGTATGGCCGGACAACCACCCCTCCACTTT
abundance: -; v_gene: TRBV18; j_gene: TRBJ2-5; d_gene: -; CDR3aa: CASSPAAQETQYF; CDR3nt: TGTGCCAGCTCACCGGCGGCCCAAGAGACCCAGTACTTC
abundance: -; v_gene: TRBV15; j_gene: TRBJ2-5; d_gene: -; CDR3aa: CATSSDLQGQETQYF; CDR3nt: TGTGCCACCAGCAGTGATCTTCAGGGGCAAGAGACCCAGTACTTC
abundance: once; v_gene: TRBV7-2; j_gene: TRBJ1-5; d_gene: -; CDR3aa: CASSPGGSNQPQHF; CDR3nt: TGTGCCAGCAGCCCCGGAGGGAGCAATCAGCCCCAGCATTTT
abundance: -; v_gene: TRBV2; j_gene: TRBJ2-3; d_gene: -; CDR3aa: CASTPVGTDTQYF; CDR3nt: TGTGCCAGCACCCCGGTAGGCACAGATACGCAGTATTTT
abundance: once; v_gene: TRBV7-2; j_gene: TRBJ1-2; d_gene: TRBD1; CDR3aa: CASSSLTGGVGYTF; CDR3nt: TGTGCCAGCAGCTCACTGACAGGGGGAGTTGGCTACACCTTC
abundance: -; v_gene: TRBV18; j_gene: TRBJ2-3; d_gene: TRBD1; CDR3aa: CASSGPRGDTQYF; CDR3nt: TGTGCCAGCTCCGGACCCAGGGGGGATACGCAGTATTTT
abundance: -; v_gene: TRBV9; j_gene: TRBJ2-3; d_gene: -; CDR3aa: CASSTSSHTDTQYF; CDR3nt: TGTGCCAGCAGCACAAGTTCCCACACAGATACGCAGTATTTT
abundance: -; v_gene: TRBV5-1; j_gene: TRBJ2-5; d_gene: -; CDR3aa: CASKVEGGGETQYF; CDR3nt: TGCGCCAGCAAGGTGGAGGGAGGCGGGGAGACCCAGTACTTC
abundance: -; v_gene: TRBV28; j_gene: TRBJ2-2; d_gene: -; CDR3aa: CASTGTNTGELFF; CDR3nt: TGTGCCAGCACCGGGACTAACACCGGGGAGCTGTTTTTT
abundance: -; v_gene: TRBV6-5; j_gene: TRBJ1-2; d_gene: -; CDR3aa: CASRGPGGKGGYTF; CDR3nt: TGTGCCAGCAGAGGGCCGGGAGGCAAGGGTGGCTACACCTTC
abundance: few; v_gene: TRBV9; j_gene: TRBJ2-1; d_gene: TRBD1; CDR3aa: CASSRTGFNEQFF; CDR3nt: TGTGCCAGCAGCCGGACAGGGTTCAATGAGCAGTTCTTC
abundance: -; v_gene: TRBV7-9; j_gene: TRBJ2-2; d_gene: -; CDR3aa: CASSPRSPGKYTGELFF; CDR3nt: TGTGCCAGCAGCCCCCGTTCGCCGGGGAAATACACCGGGGAGCTGTTTTTT
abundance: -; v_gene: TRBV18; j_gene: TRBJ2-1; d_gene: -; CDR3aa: CASSPGLGGNNEQFF; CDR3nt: TGTGCCAGCTCGCCGGGACTCGGAGGGAACAATGAGCAGTTCTTC
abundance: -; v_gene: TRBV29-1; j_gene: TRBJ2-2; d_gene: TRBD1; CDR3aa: CSVWGQTNTGELFF; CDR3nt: TGCAGCGTCTGGGGACAGACTAACACCGGGGAGCTGTTTTTT